This is a list of T cell receptor beta chains from one sample in a study of blood T cell repertoires in COVID-19. Clones were read by immunoSEQ multiplex PCR, and TCRdb kept only the in-frame ones, dropping some. The sample consists of roughly 250,000 clones, approximately 83% of them appearing once. The sequenced material came from PBMCs or T cells enriched from blood (not recorded which). The source is a woman aged 40 to 55 with acute COVID-19. Each CDR3 is given without its conserved first and last residue. The D gene is left open where the match is weak. A row's size may be missing; if present it is once, few, many or a size class.

d_call	v_call	j_call	clone_size	cdr3_length	cdr3_aa
TRBD1	TRBV30	TRBJ1-5	.	11	AWGQGLNQPQH
TRBD1	TRBV19	TRBJ1-3	.	14	ASSPGTGVSGNTIY
TRBD1	TRBV7-3	TRBJ1-2	.	14	ASSLDRGQGDRGYT
.	TRBV7-8	TRBJ2-7	.	12	ASSFLRDSHEQY
TRBD2	TRBV6-5	TRBJ2-2	.	13	ASSYLAGDTGELF
TRBD2	TRBV28	TRBJ2-5	.	14	ASSSGGIAGIGTQY
.	TRBV24-1	TRBJ1-5	.	12	ATSDSGDNQPQH
TRBD2	TRBV7-2	TRBJ2-1	.	14	ASSLAAAGASNEQF
TRBD2	TRBV3-1/TRBV3-2	TRBJ2-7	.	15	ASSQPSLAGDSYEQY
.	TRBV15	TRBJ2-3	.	13	ATSRELAPADTQY
TRBD1	TRBV6-1	TRBJ1-3	once	14	ASSERGQVSGNTIY
.	TRBV27	TRBJ2-1	once	11	ASSSRTSNEQF
TRBD2	TRBV6-5	TRBJ2-1	once	12	ASSYGTSGWEQF
.	TRBV7-9	TRBJ1-2	.	12	ASSRAGSPYGYT
.	TRBV7-3	TRBJ1-1	.	12	ASSIGGGGTEAF
TRBD2	TRBV5-1	TRBJ2-1	.	14	ASSLVTSGDPNEQF
.	TRBV19	TRBJ1-5	.	11	ASSPPGAQPQH
TRBD1	TRBV5-1	TRBJ1-2	.	12	ASSLGGQGEGYT
.	TRBV5-6	TRBJ2-1	.	11	ASSLEAGNEQF
.	TRBV30	TRBJ2-7	.	10	AQGRSSYEQY
TRBD2	TRBV11-3	TRBJ2-1	few	14	ASSQLAVSSYNEQF
TRBD2	TRBV11-2	TRBJ2-4	.	13	ASSLVGLAGNIQY